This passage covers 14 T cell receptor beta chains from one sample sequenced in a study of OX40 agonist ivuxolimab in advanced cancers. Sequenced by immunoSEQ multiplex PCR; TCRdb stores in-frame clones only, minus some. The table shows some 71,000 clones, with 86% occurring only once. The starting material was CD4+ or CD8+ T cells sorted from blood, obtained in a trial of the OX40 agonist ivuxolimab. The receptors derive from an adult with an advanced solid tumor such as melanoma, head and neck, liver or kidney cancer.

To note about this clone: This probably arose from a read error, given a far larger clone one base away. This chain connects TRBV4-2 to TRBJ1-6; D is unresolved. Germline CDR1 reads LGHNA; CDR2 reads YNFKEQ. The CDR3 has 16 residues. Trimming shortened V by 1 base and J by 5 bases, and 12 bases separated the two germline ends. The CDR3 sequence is CASSQVTTSNNSPLHF. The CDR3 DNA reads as TGTGCCAGCAGCCAAGTCACAACGTCTAATAATTCACCCCTCCACTTT.

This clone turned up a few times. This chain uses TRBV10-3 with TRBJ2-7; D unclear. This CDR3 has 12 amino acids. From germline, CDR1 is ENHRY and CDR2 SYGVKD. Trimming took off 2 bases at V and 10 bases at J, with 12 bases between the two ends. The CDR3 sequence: CAISEATSPQYF. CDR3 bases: TGTGCCATCAGTGAGGCGACAAGTCCCCAGTACTTC.

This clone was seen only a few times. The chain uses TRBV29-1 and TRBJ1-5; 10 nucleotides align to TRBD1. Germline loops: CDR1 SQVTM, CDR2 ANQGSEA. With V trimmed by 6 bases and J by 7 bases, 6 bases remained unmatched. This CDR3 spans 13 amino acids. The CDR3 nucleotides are TGCAGCGTCGAACCGGGACAGGGGCAGCCCCAGCATTTT. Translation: CSVEPGQGQPQHF.

DNA for the CDR3: TGCAGCGTTGAGGACCGAGCGGGGGGAGGGACAGATACGCAGTATTTT. It codes for CSVEDRAGGGTDTQYF. The V call is TRBV29-1, the J call TRBJ2-3; 9 positions agree with TRBD2. CDR1 is SQVTM, CDR2 ANQGSEA, per germline. There are 16 residues in the CDR3. Trimming removed 3 bases from V and 3 bases from J; junction bases left unmatched: 10.

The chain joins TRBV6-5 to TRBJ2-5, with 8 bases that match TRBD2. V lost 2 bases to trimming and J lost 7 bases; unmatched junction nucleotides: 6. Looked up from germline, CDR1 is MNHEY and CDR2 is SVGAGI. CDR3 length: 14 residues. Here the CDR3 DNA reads TGTGCCAGCAGTTACACCGGGGGGGCGGGGACCCAGTACTTC. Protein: CASSYTGGAGTQYF.

The CDR3 here is CASSLAETKAFF. For the CDR3, the DNA is TGTGCCAGCAGTTTGGCAGAAACTAAAGCTTTCTTT. V and J are TRBV28 and TRBJ1-1, with D unresolved. Looked up from germline, CDR1 is MDHEN and CDR2 is SYDVKM. The V gene lost 3 bases and the J gene lost 9 bases, with 11 bases spanning the gap. The CDR3 has 12 amino acids.

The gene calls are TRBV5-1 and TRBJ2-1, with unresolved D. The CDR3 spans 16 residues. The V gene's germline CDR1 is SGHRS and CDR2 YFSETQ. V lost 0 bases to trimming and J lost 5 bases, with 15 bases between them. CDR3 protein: CASSLVPSAGHNEQFF. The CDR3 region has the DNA TGCGCCAGCAGCTTGGTCCCCAGCGCCGGGCACAATGAGCAGTTCTTC.

The CDR3 DNA reads TGTGCCAGCACGACGGAGAGCTCCTATAATTCACCCCTCCACTTT. It encodes CASTTESSYNSPLHF. The rearrangement links TRBV6-1 to TRBJ1-6; D uncertain. From germline, CDR1 is MNHNS and CDR2 SASEGT. V lost 7 bases to trimming and J lost 0 bases, with 10 bases between them. The length of the CDR3 is 15 residues.

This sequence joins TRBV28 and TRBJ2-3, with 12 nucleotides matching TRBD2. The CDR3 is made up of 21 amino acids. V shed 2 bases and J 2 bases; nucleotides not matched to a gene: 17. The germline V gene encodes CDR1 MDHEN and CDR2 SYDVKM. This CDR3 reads CASSLPALAGGAGTVTDTQYF. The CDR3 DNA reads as TGTGCCAGCAGTTTACCCGCGCTAGCGGGGGGGGCGGGGACTGTCACAGATACGCAGTATTTT. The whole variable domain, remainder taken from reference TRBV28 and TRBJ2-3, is DVKVTQSSRYLVKRTGEKVFLECVQDMDHENMFWYRQDPGLGLRLIYFSYDVKMKEKGDIPEGYSVSREKKERFSLILESASTNQTSMYLCASSLPALAGGAGTVTDTQYFGPGTRLTVL.

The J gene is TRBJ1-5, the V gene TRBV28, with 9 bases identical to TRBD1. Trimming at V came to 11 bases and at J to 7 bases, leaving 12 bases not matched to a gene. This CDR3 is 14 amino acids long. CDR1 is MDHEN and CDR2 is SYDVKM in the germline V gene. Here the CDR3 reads CAAAGTGIPQPQHF. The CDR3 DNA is TGTGCCGCCGCCGGGACAGGGATTCCGCAGCCCCAGCATTTT.

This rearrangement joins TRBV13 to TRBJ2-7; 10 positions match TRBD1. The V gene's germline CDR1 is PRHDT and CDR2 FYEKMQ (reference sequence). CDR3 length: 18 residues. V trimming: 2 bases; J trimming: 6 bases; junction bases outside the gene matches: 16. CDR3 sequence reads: CASSLRQGASLITGEQYF. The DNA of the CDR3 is TGTGCCAGCAGCTTAAGACAGGGGGCCTCCCTGATTACTGGCGAGCAGTACTTC.

The CDR3 coding sequence is TGCGCCAGCAGCTTACGGAGCAATCAGCCCCAGCATTTT. Amino acids: CASSLRSNQPQHF. The chain recombines TRBV5-1 with TRBJ1-5; no clear D gene. V lost 2 bases and J lost 1, with 4 bases in between. The length of the CDR3 is 13 residues. Germline CDR1 and CDR2: SGHRS and YFSETQ.

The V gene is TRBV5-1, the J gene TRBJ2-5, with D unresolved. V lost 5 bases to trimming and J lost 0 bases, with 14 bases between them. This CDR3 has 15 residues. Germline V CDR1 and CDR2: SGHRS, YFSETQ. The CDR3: CASSPLESYQETQYF. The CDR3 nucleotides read TGCGCCAGCAGTCCCCTGGAGTCGTACCAAGAGACCCAGTACTTC.

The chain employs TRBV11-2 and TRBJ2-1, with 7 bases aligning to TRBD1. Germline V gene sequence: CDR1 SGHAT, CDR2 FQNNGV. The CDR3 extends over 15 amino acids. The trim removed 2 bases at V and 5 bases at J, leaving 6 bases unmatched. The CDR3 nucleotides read TGTGCCAGCAGCTTATACAGGGGCTATAACAATGAGCAGTTCTTC. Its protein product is CASSLYRGYNNEQFF.